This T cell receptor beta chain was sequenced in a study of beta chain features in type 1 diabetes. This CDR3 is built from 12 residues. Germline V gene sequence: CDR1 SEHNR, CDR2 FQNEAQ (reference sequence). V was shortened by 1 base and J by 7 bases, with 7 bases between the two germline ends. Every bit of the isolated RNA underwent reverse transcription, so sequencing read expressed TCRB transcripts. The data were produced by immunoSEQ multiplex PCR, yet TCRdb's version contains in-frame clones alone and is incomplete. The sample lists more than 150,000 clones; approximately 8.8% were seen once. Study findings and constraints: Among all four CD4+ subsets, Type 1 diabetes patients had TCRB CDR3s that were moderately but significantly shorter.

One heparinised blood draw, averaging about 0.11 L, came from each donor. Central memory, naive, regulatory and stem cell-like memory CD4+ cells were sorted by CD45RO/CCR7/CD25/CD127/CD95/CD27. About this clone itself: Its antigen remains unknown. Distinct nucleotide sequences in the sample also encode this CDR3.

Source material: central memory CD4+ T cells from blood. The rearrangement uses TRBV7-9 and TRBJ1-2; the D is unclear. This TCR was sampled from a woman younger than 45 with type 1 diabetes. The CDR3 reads CASSLEAGGYTF. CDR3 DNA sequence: TGTGCCAGCAGCTTAGAAGCAGGTGGCTACACCTTC.